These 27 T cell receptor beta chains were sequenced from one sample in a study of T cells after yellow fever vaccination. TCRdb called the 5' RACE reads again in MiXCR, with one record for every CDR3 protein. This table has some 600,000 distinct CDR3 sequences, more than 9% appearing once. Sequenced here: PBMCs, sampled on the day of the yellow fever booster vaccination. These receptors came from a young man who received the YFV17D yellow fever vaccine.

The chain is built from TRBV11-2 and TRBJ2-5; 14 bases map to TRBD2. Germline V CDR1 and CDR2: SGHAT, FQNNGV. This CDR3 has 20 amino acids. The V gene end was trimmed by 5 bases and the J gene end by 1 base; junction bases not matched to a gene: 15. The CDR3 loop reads CASSRTGTSGSRAAQETQYF. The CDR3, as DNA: TGTGCCAGCAGCAGGACCGGGACTAGCGGGAGCAGGGCGGCCCAAGAGACCCAGTACTTC.

The CDR3, as DNA: TGTGCCACCCCGTTGAAAAACAGGCGCAACACCGGGGAGCTGTTTTTT. It yields the protein CATPLKNRRNTGELFF. V gene TRBV18 combines with J gene TRBJ2-2; tentative D call: TRBD1 (5 bases). The CDR3 consists of 16 residues. Trimming removed 10 bases from V and 2 bases from J, with 20 bases in between. The germline V gene encodes CDR1 KGHSH and CDR2 LQKENI.

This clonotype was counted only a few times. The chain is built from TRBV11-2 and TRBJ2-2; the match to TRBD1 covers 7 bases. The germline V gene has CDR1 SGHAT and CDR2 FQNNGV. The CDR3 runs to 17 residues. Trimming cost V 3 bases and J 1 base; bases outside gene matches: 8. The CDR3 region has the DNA TGTGCCAGCAGCTTTGATCCGAGACAGGGGAACACCGGGGAGCTGTTTTTT. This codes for CASSFDPRQGNTGELFF.

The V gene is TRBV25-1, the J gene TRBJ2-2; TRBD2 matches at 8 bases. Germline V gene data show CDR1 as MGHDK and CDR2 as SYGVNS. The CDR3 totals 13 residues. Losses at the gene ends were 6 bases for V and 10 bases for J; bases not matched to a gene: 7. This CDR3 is CASREGLVEELFF. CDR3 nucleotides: TGTGCCAGCAGGGAGGGACTAGTAGAGGAGCTGTTTTTT.

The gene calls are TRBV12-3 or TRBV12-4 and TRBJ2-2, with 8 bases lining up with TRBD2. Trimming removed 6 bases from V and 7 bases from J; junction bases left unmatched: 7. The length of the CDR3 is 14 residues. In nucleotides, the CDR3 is TGTGCCAGCAGGCGGGAGCGGGGGAGCGGGGAGCTGTTTTTT. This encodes CASRRERGSGELFF.

The CDR3 DNA follows: TGCAGTGCTAACGGAGGAGGGCTGTATACCTCTGAAGCTTTCTTT. Its translation is CSANGGGLYTSEAFF. The rearrangement links TRBV20-1 to TRBJ1-1; D not resolved. The germline V gene encodes CDR1 DFQATT and CDR2 SNEGSKA (reference sequence). This CDR3 spans 15 amino acids. The ends were cut back, 4 bases at V and 6 bases at J, with 21 bases in the middle.

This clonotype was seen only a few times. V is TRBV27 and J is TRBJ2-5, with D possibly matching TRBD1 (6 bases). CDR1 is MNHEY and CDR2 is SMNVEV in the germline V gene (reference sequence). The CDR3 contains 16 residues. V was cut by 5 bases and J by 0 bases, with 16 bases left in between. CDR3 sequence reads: CASSDTGLRYQETQYF. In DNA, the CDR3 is TGTGCCAGCAGTGACACAGGGCTGAGGTACCAAGAGACCCAGTACTTC.

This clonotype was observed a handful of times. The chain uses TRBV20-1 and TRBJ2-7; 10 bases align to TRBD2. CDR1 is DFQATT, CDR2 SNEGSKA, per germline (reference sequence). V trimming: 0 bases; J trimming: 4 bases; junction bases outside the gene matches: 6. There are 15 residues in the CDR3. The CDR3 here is CSARERKREGYEQYF. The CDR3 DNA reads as TGCAGTGCTAGAGAAAGGAAGCGGGAGGGATACGAGCAGTACTTC.

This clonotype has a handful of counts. The CDR3, as DNA: TGTGCCAGCAGCTTAGGACAGGGGAACTACAATGAGCAGTTCTTC. The encoded protein is CASSLGQGNYNEQFF. The chain couples TRBV7-2 to TRBJ2-1, with TRBD1 matching over 8 bases. The CDR3 loop spans 15 amino acids. CDR1 is SGHTA and CDR2 is FQGNSA in the germline V gene. The V gene end was trimmed by 1 base and the J gene end by 3 bases; junction bases not matched to a gene: 2.

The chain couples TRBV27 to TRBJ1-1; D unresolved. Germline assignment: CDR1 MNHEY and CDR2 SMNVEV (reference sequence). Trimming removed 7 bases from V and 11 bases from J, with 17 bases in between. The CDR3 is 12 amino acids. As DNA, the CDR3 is TGTGCCAGCAAAACCATCCCGGGCCAGGCTTTCTTT. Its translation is CASKTIPGQAFF.

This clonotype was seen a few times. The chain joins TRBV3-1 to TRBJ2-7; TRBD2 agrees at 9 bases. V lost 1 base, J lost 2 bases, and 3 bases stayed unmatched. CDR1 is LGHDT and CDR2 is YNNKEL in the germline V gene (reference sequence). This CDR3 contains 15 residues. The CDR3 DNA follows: TGTGCCAGCAGCCAAGTACTAGCGGGTCCCTACGAGCAGTACTTC. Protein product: CASSQVLAGPYEQYF.

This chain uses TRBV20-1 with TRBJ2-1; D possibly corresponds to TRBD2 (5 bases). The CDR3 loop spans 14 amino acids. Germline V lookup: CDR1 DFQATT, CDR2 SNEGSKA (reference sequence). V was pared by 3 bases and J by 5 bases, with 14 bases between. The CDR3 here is CSARDGGWNNEQFF. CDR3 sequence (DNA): TGCAGTGCTAGGGACGGAGGATGGAACAATGAGCAGTTCTTC.

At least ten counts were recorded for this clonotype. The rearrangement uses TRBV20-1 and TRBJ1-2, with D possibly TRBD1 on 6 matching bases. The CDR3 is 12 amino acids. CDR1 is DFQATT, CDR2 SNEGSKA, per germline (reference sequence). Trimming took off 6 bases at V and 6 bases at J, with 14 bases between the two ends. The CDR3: CSAPKGGDGYTF. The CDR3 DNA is TGCAGTGCCCCAAAGGGGGGGGATGGCTACACCTTC.

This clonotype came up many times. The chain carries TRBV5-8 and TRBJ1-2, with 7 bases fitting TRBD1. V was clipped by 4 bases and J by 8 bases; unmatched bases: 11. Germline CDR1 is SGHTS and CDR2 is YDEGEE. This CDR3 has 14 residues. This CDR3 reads CASSITTGTMGYTF. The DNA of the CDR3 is TGTGCCAGCAGCATTACGACAGGGACTATGGGCTACACCTTC.

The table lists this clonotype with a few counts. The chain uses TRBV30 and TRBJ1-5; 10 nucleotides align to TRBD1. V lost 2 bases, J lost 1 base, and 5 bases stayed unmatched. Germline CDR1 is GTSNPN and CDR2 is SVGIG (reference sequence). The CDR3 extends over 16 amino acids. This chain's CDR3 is CAWSRDRGGSNQPQHF. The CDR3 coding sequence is TGTGCCTGGAGTCGGGACAGGGGAGGGAGCAATCAGCCCCAGCATTTT.

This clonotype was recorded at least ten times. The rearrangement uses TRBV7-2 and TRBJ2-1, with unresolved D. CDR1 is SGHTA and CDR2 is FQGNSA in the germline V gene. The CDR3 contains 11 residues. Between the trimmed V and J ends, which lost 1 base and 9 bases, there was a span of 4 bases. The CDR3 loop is CASSLGSEQFF. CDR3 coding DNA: TGTGCCAGCAGCTTAGGGTCTGAGCAGTTCTTC.

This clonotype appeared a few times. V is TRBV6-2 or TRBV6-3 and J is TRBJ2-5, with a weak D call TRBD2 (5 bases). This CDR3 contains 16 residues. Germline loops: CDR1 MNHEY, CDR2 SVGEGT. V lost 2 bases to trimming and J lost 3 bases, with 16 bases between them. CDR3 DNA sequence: TGTGCCAGCAGTTACCCCACAGCGGCCCCTAAAGAGACCCAGTACTTC. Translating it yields CASSYPTAAPKETQYF.

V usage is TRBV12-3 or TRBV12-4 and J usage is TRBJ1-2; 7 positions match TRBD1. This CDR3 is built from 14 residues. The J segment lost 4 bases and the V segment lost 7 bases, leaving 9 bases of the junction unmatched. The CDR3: CASTSTGSSYGYTF. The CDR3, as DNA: TGTGCCAGCACCTCGACAGGGTCTAGCTATGGCTACACCTTC.

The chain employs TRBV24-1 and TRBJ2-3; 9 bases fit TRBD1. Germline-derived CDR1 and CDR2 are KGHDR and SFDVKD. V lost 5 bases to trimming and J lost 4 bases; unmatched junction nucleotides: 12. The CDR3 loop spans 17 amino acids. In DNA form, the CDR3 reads TGTGCCACCAGTGTTCGACGCCGGGACAGGGCAGCAGATACGCAGTATTTT. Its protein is CATSVRRRDRAADTQYF.

CDR3 nucleotide sequence: TGTGCCAGTAGTACCCCGGACAGGGCCCTAACTTATAGCAATCAGCCCCAGCATTTT. Amino acids: CASSTPDRALTYSNQPQHF. This rearrangement joins TRBV19 to TRBJ1-5, with 8 bases fitting TRBD1. CDR1 LNHDA and CDR2 SQIVND come from the germline V gene (reference sequence). V gave up 4 bases and J gave up 0 bases; unmatched junction bases: 14. The CDR3 sequence is 19 residues long.

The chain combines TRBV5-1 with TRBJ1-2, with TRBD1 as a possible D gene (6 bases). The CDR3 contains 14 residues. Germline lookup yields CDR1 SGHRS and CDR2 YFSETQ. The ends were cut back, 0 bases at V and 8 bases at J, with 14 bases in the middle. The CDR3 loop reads CASSLDRVVRGYTF. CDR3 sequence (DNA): TGCGCCAGCAGCTTGGACAGGGTTGTGAGGGGCTACACCTTC.

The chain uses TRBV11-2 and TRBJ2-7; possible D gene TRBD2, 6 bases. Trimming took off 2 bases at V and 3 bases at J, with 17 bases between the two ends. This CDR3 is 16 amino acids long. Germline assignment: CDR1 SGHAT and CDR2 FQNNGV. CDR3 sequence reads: CASSLTDGSDHYEQYF. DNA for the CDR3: TGTGCCAGCAGCTTAACCGACGGGAGCGACCACTACGAGCAGTACTTC.

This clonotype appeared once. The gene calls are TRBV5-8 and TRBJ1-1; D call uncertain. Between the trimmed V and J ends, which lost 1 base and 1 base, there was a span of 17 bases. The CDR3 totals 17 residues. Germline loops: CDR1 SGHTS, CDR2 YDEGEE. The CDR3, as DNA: TGTGCCAGCAGCTTGTTATCGGACTACTCGGGGAACACTGAAGCTTTCTTT. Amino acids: CASSLLSDYSGNTEAFF.

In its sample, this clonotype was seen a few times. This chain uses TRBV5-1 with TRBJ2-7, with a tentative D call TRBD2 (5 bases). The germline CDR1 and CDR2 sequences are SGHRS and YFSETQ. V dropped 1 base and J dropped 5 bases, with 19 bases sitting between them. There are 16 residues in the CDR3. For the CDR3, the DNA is TGCGCCAGCAGCTTGAGGGCAGCGGACCCTCCCGACGAGCAGTACTTC. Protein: CASSLRAADPPDEQYF.

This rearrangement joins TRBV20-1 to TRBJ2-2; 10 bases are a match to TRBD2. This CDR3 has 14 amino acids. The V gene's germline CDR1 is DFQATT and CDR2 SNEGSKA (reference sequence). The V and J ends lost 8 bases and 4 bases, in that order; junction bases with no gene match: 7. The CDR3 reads CSREKREGTGELFF. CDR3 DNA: TGCAGTCGCGAAAAGCGGGAGGGCACCGGGGAGCTGTTTTTT.

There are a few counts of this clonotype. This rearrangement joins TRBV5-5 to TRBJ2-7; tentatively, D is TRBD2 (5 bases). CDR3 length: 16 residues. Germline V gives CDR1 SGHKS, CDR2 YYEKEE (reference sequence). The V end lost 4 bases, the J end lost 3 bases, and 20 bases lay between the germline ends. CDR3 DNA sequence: TGTGCCAGCAGCCAAAATCCTTCGGGGAAACTCTACGAGCAGTACTTC. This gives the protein CASSQNPSGKLYEQYF.

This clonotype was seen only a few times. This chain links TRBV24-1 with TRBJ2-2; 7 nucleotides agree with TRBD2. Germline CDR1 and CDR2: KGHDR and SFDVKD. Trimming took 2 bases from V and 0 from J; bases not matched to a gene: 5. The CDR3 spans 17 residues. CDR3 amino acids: CATSDSFGGTNTGELFF. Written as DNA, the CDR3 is TGTGCCACCAGTGATTCTTTCGGGGGGACGAACACCGGGGAGCTGTTTTTT.